Presented here are 4 T cell receptor beta chains from one specimen sequenced in a study of blood T cell repertoires in COVID-19. Libraries were prepared by immunoSEQ multiplex PCR; TCRdb keeps only in-frame clonotypes and omits some of them. The repertoire holds under 45,000 clones, with roughly nine tenths as singletons. Sequencing was done on a sample of peripheral blood. The receptors stem from a man in his 60s with acute or convalescent COVID-19.

The chain recombines TRBV19 with TRBJ2-2; the D gene is possibly TRBD1 (6 bases). V dropped 8 bases and J dropped 6 bases, with 13 bases sitting between them. There are 13 residues in the CDR3. The V gene's germline CDR1 is LNHDA and CDR2 SQIVND (reference sequence). DNA for the CDR3: TGTGCCAGTGGCAACAGGGATCCCGGGGAGCTGTTTTTT. As protein: CASGNRDPGELFF.

The rearrangement joins TRBV14 to TRBJ1-3; 9 bases match TRBD1. This CDR3 region has 15 residues. V lost 8 bases, J lost 7 bases, and 12 bases stayed unmatched. Germline CDR1 reads SGHDN; CDR2 reads FVKESK. DNA of the CDR3: TGTGCCAGCTTTGGGACAGGGCGAGGGGGGAACACCATATATTTT. Translating it yields CASFGTGRGGNTIYF.

The V and J genes are TRBV7-2 and TRBJ2-1, with D possibly TRBD2 on 6 matching bases. The germline V gene has CDR1 SGHTA and CDR2 FQGNSA. Trimming shortened V by 5 bases and J by 1 base, and 18 bases separated the two germline ends. This CDR3 is 17 amino acids long. In nucleotides, the CDR3 is TGTGCCAGCAGCCCCCGACTAGGACGGGGGTCCTACAATGAGCAGTTCTTC. It yields the protein CASSPRLGRGSYNEQFF.

This clone was detected once. The CDR3 region has the DNA TGTGCCAGCAGCAAGCAATGGGGGGAGGACTATGGCTACACCTTC. The encoded protein is CASSKQWGEDYGYTF. The V gene is TRBV5-5, the J gene TRBJ1-2; TRBD1 might be the D (5 bases). Between the trimmed V and J ends, which lost 4 bases and 3 bases, there was a span of 16 bases. The CDR3 extends over 15 amino acids. The germline V gene has CDR1 SGHKS and CDR2 YYEKEE (reference sequence).